A selection of T cell receptor beta chains follows, all from one sample in a study of Graves' ophthalmopathy and Graves' hyperthyroidism. TCRdb recomputed calls from the multiplex PCR reads with MiXCR, one row per CDR3 protein. The sample comprises around 590,000 distinct CDR3 sequences, less than 45% of which are singletons, and about 4% rests with the top ten. The sequenced sample consisted of peripheral blood or thyroid tissue (not recorded which). The receptors derive from an adult man with Graves' hyperthyroidism. Each CDR3 is given without its conserved first and last residue. Fields, in order: V gene, J gene, clone size, CDR3 protein. Part of the rows lack a size; the others show once, few, many or a class for expanded clones.

TRBV6-1	TRBJ1-5	.	ASSASDRGLNQPQH
TRBV12-3/TRBV12-4	TRBJ2-2	.	ASSVDGGGTGELF
TRBV5-1	TRBJ2-6	few	ASSLQVGTRYSGANVLT
TRBV7-3	TRBJ1-3	many	ASSLSGTGNTIY
TRBV6-6	TRBJ2-7	many	ASSSTTSGRSYEQY
TRBV12-3/TRBV12-4	TRBJ2-7	many	ASSPGDSEQY
TRBV15	TRBJ2-1	many	ATSRGGSSYNEQF
TRBV5-6	TRBJ1-2	once	ASSGAGGSRGYT
TRBV7-9	TRBJ1-2	many	ASRDRGGYT
TRBV4-1	TRBJ1-2	many	ASSQDGKQGALGYT
TRBV7-2	TRBJ2-2	few	ASSPVSGGPNTGELF
TRBV27	TRBJ1-2	few	ASSLSGGRDYT
TRBV29-1	TRBJ2-2	many	SVVTANTGELF
TRBV29-1	TRBJ2-7	.	SVTGTGNYEQY
TRBV7-8	TRBJ1-3	.	ASSLALTGNTIY
TRBV7-6	TRBJ1-3	.	ASSLEGRQLGNTIY
TRBV5-1	TRBJ1-6	many	ASSGQIQNSPLH
TRBV29-1	TRBJ1-1	.	SGQGEFNTEAF
TRBV6-6	TRBJ2-2	many	ASSRDYQTGELF
TRBV20-1	TRBJ2-7	many	SASGVYEQY
TRBV5-1	TRBJ1-1	many	ASSHLQGMNTEAF
TRBV7-9	TRBJ2-2	many	ASSKDRDITGELF
TRBV7-2	TRBJ2-6	few	ASSFLRVSGANVLT
TRBV12-3/TRBV12-4	TRBJ1-6	.	ASSWAGPRSPLH
TRBV2	TRBJ1-2	.	ASRLGTGGGYT
TRBV29-1	TRBJ1-5	many	SVAGLNQPQH
TRBV7-2	TRBJ2-7	.	ASSFTGVVYEQY
TRBV29-1	TRBJ2-5	.	SLSSGRETQY
TRBV30	TRBJ1-5	few	AWVGQGSKQPQH
TRBV20-1	.	.	SAAGRDNEQF
TRBV9	TRBJ2-5	many	ASSPRALAGAETQY
TRBV24-1	TRBJ1-5	many	ATSDSLGSNQPQH
TRBV28	TRBJ2-5	.	ASSLLVRLSSGQETQY
TRBV20-1	TRBJ2-7	many	SAYDSPYEQY
TRBV6-5	TRBJ2-2	few	ASHKLAEANTGELF
TRBV25-1	TRBJ1-1	many	ASSIDELNTEAF